This entry describes one TCR beta chain. Its antigen remains unidentified. The data belong to a study of regulatory T cells in long-lasting Graves disease. After removal of 4 bases from V and 4 bases from J, the junction contained 13 bases not matched to a gene. The CDR3 totals 17 residues. Germline CDR1 and CDR2: MNHEY and SMNVEV (reference sequence). Time point noted: newly diagnosed GD, antithyroid drugs for less than 3 months. Isolated PBMC RNA provided the starting material for the TCR library. Patients all came to the study from an endocrinology department in Xi'an, China. The study's findings and limits: TRBV28 was favored in persistent disease, as were TRBJ1-2 and TRBJ2-5.

For TCR beta, libraries came from iRepertoire HTBI primers and Arm-PCR of CDR3 regions. TCRdb redid the calling of the multiplex PCR reads with MiXCR, one entry per CDR3 protein. The data contain about 350,000 distinct CDR3 sequences, roughly 17% of them singletons. These data were also reused for a study on T cells in Graves' hyperthyroidism and ophthalmopathy.

The clonotype comes from a woman aged 18-29 years with Graves disease. The chain recombines TRBV27 with TRBJ2-3; 8 nucleotides align to TRBD1. Source: peripheral blood mononuclear cells (PBMCs), taken at new diagnosis, from a patient treated with antithyroid drugs. The CDR3 bases are TGTGCCAGCAGTTCCCTCGACAGGGGTAGTTCCTCAGATACGCAGTATTTT. Protein sequence: CASSSLDRGSSSDTQYF.